This TCR beta chain emerged from a study of metastatic and nonmetastatic thyroid tumors. This clone came up many times. Among the patients, none had received any treatment before thyroid surgery. The V gene's germline CDR1 is MNHNS and CDR2 SASEGT. With 6 bases removed from V and 2 bases from J, the gap between germline ends came to 15 bases. This CDR3 region has 15 residues. Via MiXCR, TCRdb re-called the PCR reads. The sample has 45,000 or so clones, about 4.3% seen once. The sample was blood. The chain uses TRBV6-1 and TRBJ2-3; D call uncertain. The clonotype comes from a female donor with papillary thyroid cancer or a benign thyroid nodule (not recorded which). Some clones in this sample may be carry-over from other donors' samples. CDR3 sequence (DNA): TGTGCCAGCAGCCCCATCCAAGGAAACACAGATACGCAGTATTTT. Its translation is CASSPIQGNTDTQYF.